This T cell receptor beta chain stems from a study of blood T cell repertoires in COVID-19. The CDR3 length is 17 residues. Germline loops: CDR1 SGHTA, CDR2 FQGTGA. V shed 4 bases and J shed 1 base, with 17 bases lying between them. Sequenced by immunoSEQ multiplex PCR; TCRdb stores in-frame clones only, minus some. The sample shows 200,000 to 250,000 clones, around 88% of them seen only once. This clone was observed a handful of times. The chain is built from TRBV7-3 and TRBJ2-4, with a weak D call TRBD2 (6 bases). The TCR comes from an elderly man with acute or convalescent COVID-19. The material sequenced was peripheral blood. The CDR3 DNA reads TGTGCCAGCAGCTCCGGCGGAGGGAGCGCGGCCAAAAACATTCAGTACTTC. Encoded protein: CASSSGGGSAAKNIQYF. The variable domain in full, with the rest retrieved from reference TRBV7-3 and TRBJ2-4, is GAGVSQTPSNKVTEKGKYVELRCDPISGHTALYWYRQSLGQGPEFLIYFQGTGAADDSGLPNDRFFAVRPEGSVSTLKIQRTERGDSAVYLCASSSGGGSAAKNIQYFGAGTRLSVL.